Below, 5 T cell receptor beta chains from the same sample are listed, as sequenced in a study of T cell responses to AZD1222 COVID-19 vaccine. Clones were sequenced by immunoSEQ multiplex PCR, and TCRdb holds only the in-frame ones, with some missing. Seen here are under 150,000 clones, more than 90% observed once, and the top ten hold 1% to 1.3%. Source: peripheral blood, taken 28 days after the second AZD1222 dose. These TCRs come from an adult who received the AZD1222 COVID-19 vaccine.

The V and J genes are TRBV11-3 and TRBJ2-6, with D unresolved. Germline V gives CDR1 SGHNT, CDR2 YENEEA. Between the trimmed V and J ends, which lost 4 bases and 0 bases, there was a span of 7 bases. The CDR3 covers 15 residues. The CDR3 bases are TGTGCCAGCAGCTCCTCTATCTCTGGGGCCAACGTCCTGACTTTC. Translation: CASSSSISGANVLTF.

V and J are TRBV12-3 or TRBV12-4 and TRBJ1-1, with D perhaps matching TRBD1 (6 bases). This CDR3 spans 13 amino acids. Trimming removed 3 bases at V and 4 bases at J, with 9 bases between. The CDR3 reads CASSLQGPTEAFF. The CDR3 bases are TGTGCCAGCAGTTTGCAGGGGCCCACTGAAGCTTTCTTT.

This sequence joins TRBV7-8 and TRBJ1-5; D is unresolved. The CDR3 runs 15 residues. Germline V gives CDR1 SGHVS, CDR2 FQNEAQ. Trimming stripped 2 bases from V and 3 bases from J, with 11 bases between. The CDR3 spells CASSLFHQTNQPQHF. The CDR3 bases are TGTGCCAGCAGCTTATTTCATCAGACCAATCAGCCCCAGCATTTT.

The chain employs TRBV30 and TRBJ1-1; possibly TRBD1 for D (5 bases). The germline V gene has CDR1 GTSNPN and CDR2 SVGIG (reference sequence). This CDR3 region has 12 residues. V lost 5 bases, J lost 4 bases, and 11 bases lay in between. CDR3 amino acids: CAWGGWSTEAFF. The CDR3 region has the DNA TGTGCCTGGGGGGGATGGAGCACTGAAGCTTTCTTT.

The rearrangement joins TRBV27 to TRBJ1-2, with D unresolved. The germline gives CDR1 MNHEY, CDR2 SMNVEV (reference sequence). This CDR3 comprises 12 residues. V shed 5 bases and J shed 8 bases, with 12 bases lying between them. The DNA of the CDR3 is TGTGCCAGCAGTCCCCCGTCCGGGGGCTACACCTTC. It codes for CASSPPSGGYTF.